These 14 T cell receptor beta chains were sequenced from one sample in a study of neoadjuvant nivolumab and ipilimumab in lung cancer. The assay was immunoSEQ multiplex PCR, and TCRdb's table has in-frame clones only and misses some. This table has roughly 19,000 clones, about 77% appearing once. This specimen was tumor tissue, taken after neoadjuvant nivolumab, alone or with ipilimumab, at or shortly before surgery. All receptors come from an adult with non-small cell lung cancer.

The chain recombines TRBV15 with TRBJ1-1; D is uncertain. The germline V and J ends were trimmed by 5 bases and 6 bases, with 10 bases remaining between them. The germline V gene has CDR1 LNHNV and CDR2 YYDKDF (reference sequence). The CDR3 length is 12 residues. This chain's CDR3 is CATSGVTPEAFF. For the CDR3, the DNA is TGTGCCACCAGCGGAGTTACTCCTGAAGCTTTCTTT.

This rearrangement joins TRBV18 to TRBJ2-7; 9 bases are shared with TRBD1. Germline V gene sequence: CDR1 KGHSH, CDR2 LQKENI. The junction had 10 bases not matched to a gene; V was cut back by 6 bases and J by 7 bases. The CDR3 covers 14 residues. DNA of the CDR3: TGTGCCAGCTCGGTCTCGGGACAGGGCAGGGAGCAGTACTTC. Translated: CASSVSGQGREQYF.

The V and J genes are TRBV5-6 and TRBJ2-7; 10 bases are a match to TRBD1. This CDR3 contains 16 residues. The germline V gene has CDR1 SGHDT and CDR2 YYEEEE. With 4 bases clipped from V and 5 bases from J, the junction kept 12 bases outside the gene matches. CDR3 in amino acids: CASSPGPRDRGNEQYF. The CDR3 nucleotides read TGTGCCAGCAGCCCCGGTCCACGGGACAGGGGCAACGAGCAGTACTTC.

The chain recombines TRBV19 with TRBJ2-1; tentatively, D is TRBD1 (6 bases). Trimming cost V 4 bases and J 7 bases, with 8 bases left between them. The germline V gene encodes CDR1 LNHDA and CDR2 SQIVND (reference sequence). The CDR3 totals 12 residues. The CDR3 spells CASSKGVNEQFF. As DNA, the CDR3 is TGTGCCAGTAGTAAGGGGGTAAATGAGCAGTTCTTC.

This rearrangement joins TRBV11-2 to TRBJ1-4; no definite D call. CDR3 length: 14 residues. Germline V gene sequence: CDR1 SGHAT, CDR2 FQNNGV. V was trimmed by 2 bases and J by 6 bases, leaving 10 bases between them. CDR3 region: CASSLYAPDEKLFF. In nucleotides, the CDR3 is TGTGCCAGCAGCTTATATGCCCCTGATGAAAAACTGTTTTTT. Full variable domain (outside the CDR3, taken from reference TRBV11-2 and TRBJ1-4): EAGVAQSPRYKIIEKRQSVAFWCNPISGHATLYWYQQILGQGPKLLIQFQNNGVVDDSQLPKDRFSAERLKGVDSTLKIQPAKLEDSAVYLCASSLYAPDEKLFFGSGTQLSVL.

This chain links TRBV18 with TRBJ2-1; D gene unclear. The germline V and J ends were trimmed by 6 bases and 1 base, with 10 bases remaining between them. This CDR3 has 14 residues. Germline assignment: CDR1 KGHSH and CDR2 LQKENI. CDR3 in DNA: TGTGCCAGCTCGCTTTCGCGGTCCTACAATGAGCAGTTCTTC. As protein: CASSLSRSYNEQFF.

The V gene is TRBV10-1, the J gene TRBJ2-1; 16 bases fit TRBD2. CDR3 length: 22 amino acids. Germline V CDR1 and CDR2: WNHNN, SYGVQD (reference sequence). V was clipped by 5 bases and J by 0 bases; unmatched bases: 16. The CDR3 protein is CASSPGTSGRGAFLSSYNEQFF. In DNA, the CDR3 is TGCGCCAGCAGTCCCGGGACTAGCGGGAGGGGGGCTTTTTTAAGCTCCTACAATGAGCAGTTCTTC.

CDR3 DNA sequence: TGTGCCAGCAGCTTTTTCCACCGGACCTACGAGCAGTACTTC. Its translation is CASSFFHRTYEQYF. The rearrangement links TRBV5-6 to TRBJ2-7; D call uncertain. Between the trimmed V and J ends, which lost 2 bases and 2 bases, there was a span of 11 bases. The CDR3 covers 14 residues. Germline V gene sequence: CDR1 SGHDT, CDR2 YYEEEE.

This chain links TRBV27 with TRBJ2-7, with D perhaps TRBD1 (6 bases). The V gene's germline CDR1 is MNHEY and CDR2 SMNVEV (reference sequence). The CDR3 has 15 residues. V lost 3 bases, J lost 6 bases, and 18 bases lay in between. This CDR3 is CASSFLGQPLGEQYF. CDR3 DNA: TGTGCCAGCAGTTTCCTAGGACAGCCCCTCGGCGAGCAGTACTTC.

This chain uses TRBV5-1 with TRBJ2-4; D is unresolved. The CDR3 is made up of 15 amino acids. The germline V and J ends were trimmed by 4 bases and 6 bases, with 17 bases remaining between them. Germline V CDR1 and CDR2: SGHRS, YFSETQ. The CDR3 sequence: CASSPEGRIGNIQYF. The CDR3 nucleotides are TGCGCCAGCAGCCCCGAAGGTAGAATTGGAAACATTCAGTACTTC.

The chain recombines TRBV11-3 with TRBJ2-2; D remains unclear. Looked up from germline, CDR1 is SGHNT and CDR2 is YENEEA. Trimming cost V 1 base and J 2 bases, with 8 bases left between them. This CDR3 contains 15 residues. CDR3 sequence reads: CASSLGGGNTGELFF. DNA of the CDR3: TGTGCCAGCAGCTTAGGAGGCGGTAACACCGGGGAGCTGTTTTTT.

The sample holds a few counts of this clone. The chain has TRBV29-1 and TRBJ1-1; possible D gene TRBD1, 5 bases. The CDR3 sequence is 13 residues long. Germline-derived CDR1 and CDR2 are SQVTM and ANQGSEA. The V gene lost 5 bases and the J gene lost 3 bases, with 13 bases spanning the gap. CDR3 protein: CSVRGHGDTEAFF. The DNA for the CDR3 is TGCAGCGTTAGGGGTCATGGGGACACTGAAGCTTTCTTT.

This clone was detected only a few times. The rearrangement links TRBV2 to TRBJ2-2; 7 nucleotides match TRBD2. Per the germline V gene, CDR1 is SNHLY and CDR2 is FYNNEI. Trimming took 1 base from V and 6 from J; bases not matched to a gene: 11. The CDR3 is 17 amino acids. DNA for the CDR3: TGTGCCAGCAGTGAAGTGATGGCGGGAGCCGGATCCGGGGAGCTGTTTTTT. This gives the protein CASSEVMAGAGSGELFF. Complete variable domain (other parts from reference TRBV2 and TRBJ2-2): EPEVTQTPSHQVTQMGQEVILRCVPISNHLYFYWYRQILGQKVEFLVSFYNNEISEKSEIFDDQFSVERPDGSNFTLKIRSTKLEDSAMYFCASSEVMAGAGSGELFFGEGSRLTVL.

The gene calls are TRBV27 and TRBJ2-3, with 13 bases identical to TRBD2. The CDR3 runs 17 residues. The V gene's germline CDR1 is MNHEY and CDR2 SMNVEV (reference sequence). With 1 base clipped from V and 3 bases from J, the junction kept 4 bases outside the gene matches. CDR3 bases: TGTGCCAGCAGTTTATGGACTAGCGGGAGAGTTACAGATACGCAGTATTTT. This translates into CASSLWTSGRVTDTQYF.